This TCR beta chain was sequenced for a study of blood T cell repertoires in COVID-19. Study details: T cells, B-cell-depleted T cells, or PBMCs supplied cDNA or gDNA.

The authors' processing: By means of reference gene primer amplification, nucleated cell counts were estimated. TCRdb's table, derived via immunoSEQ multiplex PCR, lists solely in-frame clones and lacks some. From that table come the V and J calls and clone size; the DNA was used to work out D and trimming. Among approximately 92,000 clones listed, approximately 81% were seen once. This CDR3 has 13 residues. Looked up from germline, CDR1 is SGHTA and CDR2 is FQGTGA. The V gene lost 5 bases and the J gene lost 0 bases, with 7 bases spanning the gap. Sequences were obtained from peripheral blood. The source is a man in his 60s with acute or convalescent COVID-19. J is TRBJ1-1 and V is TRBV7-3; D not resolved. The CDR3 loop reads CASSPGMNTEAFF. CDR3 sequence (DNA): TGTGCCAGCAGCCCCGGGATGAACACTGAAGCTTTCTTT.